This T cell receptor beta chain was sequenced for a study of T cells in Graves' hyperthyroidism and ophthalmopathy. RNA transcripts gave rise to amplified TCR beta CDR3 regions. Researchers ran a first-round RT-PCR on the TCR CDR3 using the HTBI primer set. TCRdb called the multiplex PCR reads again in MiXCR, with one record for every CDR3 protein. The sample includes some 350,000 distinct CDR3 sequences, 15% to 18% of them seen just once. The ends were cut back, 0 bases at V and 15 bases at J, with 12 bases in the middle. Per germline, CDR1 GTSNPN and CDR2 SVGIG (reference sequence). This CDR3 comprises 11 residues.

The source material was blood. This TCR derives from a woman in her late teens or twenties with Graves' hyperthyroidism that later progressed to Graves' ophthalmopathy. This sequence joins TRBV30 and TRBJ2-1; D remains unclear. The CDR3 loop reads CAWSVRAGAFF. CDR3 DNA sequence: TGTGCCTGGAGTGTACGGGCAGGAGCGTTCTTC. The full variable domain, its missing parts supplied by reference TRBV30 and TRBJ2-1, is SQTIHQWPATLVQPVGSPLSLECTVEGTSNPNLYWYRQAAGRGLQLLFYSVGIGQISSEVPQNLSASRPQDRQFILSSKKLLLSDSGFYLCAWSVRAGAFFGPGTRLTVL.